What follows are 27 T cell receptor beta chains derived from one specimen sequenced in a study of response to subunit inactivated influenza vaccine. One entry per CDR3 protein results from TCRdb running MiXCR on the RT-PCR reads. The table lists about 800,000 distinct CDR3 sequences, 21% of them singletons. This material consisted of PBMCs from blood, taken less than 6 days after vaccination. Receptor source: a man aged 45-65 years who received an inactivated influenza vaccine.

The chain joins TRBV5-1 to TRBJ1-2; possibly TRBD1 for D (6 bases). The CDR3 loop spans 13 amino acids. Trimming cost V 4 bases and J 8 bases, with 15 bases left between them. Germline-derived CDR1 and CDR2 are SGHRS and YFSETQ. The CDR3 reads CASSRGQGLGYTF. CDR3 coding DNA: TGCGCCAGCAGCCGGGGACAAGGGTTGGGCTACACCTTC.

The chain has TRBV12-3 or TRBV12-4 and TRBJ2-2; D is possibly TRBD2 (5 bases). Between the trimmed V and J ends, which lost 6 bases and 7 bases, there was a span of 15 bases. This CDR3 region has 14 residues. The CDR3 loop is CASRPHGGGGELFF. CDR3 sequence (DNA): TGTGCCAGCAGACCCCATGGAGGTGGCGGGGAGCTGTTTTTT.

The rearrangement links TRBV7-2 to TRBJ1-5; 7 positions match TRBD1. CDR1 is SGHTA and CDR2 is FQGNSA in the germline V gene. V lost 4 bases to trimming and J lost 4 bases; unmatched junction nucleotides: 4. The length of the CDR3 is 14 residues. The CDR3 reads CASSWRTGNQPQHF. The CDR3 DNA sequence: TGTGCCAGCAGCTGGCGGACAGGAAATCAGCCCCAGCATTTT.

The J gene is TRBJ2-5, the V gene TRBV28, with D tentatively TRBD2 (6 bases). This CDR3 has 18 residues. Germline assignment: CDR1 MDHEN and CDR2 SYDVKM. Trimming shortened V by 6 bases and J by 2 bases, and 25 bases separated the two germline ends. The CDR3 protein is CASSPGVADHLAQETQYF. The CDR3 DNA reads TGTGCCAGCAGCCCCGGGGTAGCGGACCACTTGGCTCAAGAGACCCAGTACTTC.

This CDR3 is CSAGLAGPGEQYF. In nucleotides, the CDR3 is TGCAGTGCAGGACTAGCGGGGCCGGGTGAGCAGTACTTC. The rearrangement links TRBV20-1 to TRBJ2-7; 12 positions agree with TRBD2. Germline V lookup: CDR1 DFQATT, CDR2 SNEGSKA (reference sequence). The V and J ends lost 6 bases and 7 bases, in that order; junction bases with no gene match: 7. The length of the CDR3 is 13 residues.

The chain is built from TRBV7-8 and TRBJ1-2; 9 nucleotides match TRBD1. The CDR3 sequence is 15 residues long. V trimming: 5 bases; J trimming: 4 bases; junction bases outside the gene matches: 8. The germline V gene has CDR1 SGHVS and CDR2 FQNEAQ. The CDR3 DNA sequence: TGTGCCAGCAGCCCCCCAAGGACAGGGGCCTATGGCTACACCTTC. Translating gives CASSPPRTGAYGYTF. The full variable domain, in which reference TRBV7-8 and TRBJ1-2 provide the parts outside the CDR3, is GAGVSQSPRYKVAKRGQDVALRCDPISGHVSLFWYQQALGQGPEFLTYFQNEAQLDKSGLPSDRFFAERPEGSVSTLKIQRTQQEDSAVYLCASSPPRTGAYGYTFGSGTRLTVV.

This chain uses TRBV6-2 or TRBV6-3 with TRBJ2-5, with 10 positions matching TRBD1. The CDR3 has 15 residues. CDR1 is MNHEY, CDR2 SVGEGT, per germline. J was trimmed by 6 bases and V by 1 base; bases with no gene match: 5. The CDR3, as DNA: TGTGCCAGCAGTTACTGGGGACAGGGGAGGCAGACCCAGTACTTC. Encoded protein: CASSYWGQGRQTQYF.

The chain carries TRBV6-2 or TRBV6-3 and TRBJ1-5; D ambiguous. Trimming stripped 2 bases from V and 4 bases from J, with 9 bases between. CDR3 length: 14 residues. Germline values: CDR1 MNHEY, CDR2 SVGEGT. CDR3 nucleotide sequence: TGTGCCAGCAGTTACGCAGGAAGGAATCAGCCCCAGCATTTT. This codes for CASSYAGRNQPQHF.

The rearrangement joins TRBV15 to TRBJ2-7; D possibly uses TRBD1 or TRBD2 (5 bases each). Trimming pared 4 bases from V and 2 bases from J, leaving 21 bases between. Germline V CDR1 and CDR2: LNHNV, YYDKDF (reference sequence). This CDR3 spans 17 amino acids. The CDR3 DNA follows: TGTGCCACCAGCAACCCGGCCCGGGGCGAGACAGCCTACGAGCAGTACTTC. Translating gives CATSNPARGETAYEQYF.

This clonotype was counted at least ten times. The genes are TRBV7-2 and TRBJ2-2, with 11 nucleotides matching TRBD2. Germline CDR1 and CDR2: SGHTA and FQGNSA. The CDR3 totals 16 residues. V shed 2 bases, J shed 6 bases, and the junction held 5 bases outside the gene matches. The CDR3: CASSLMLAGGPGELFF. CDR3 DNA: TGTGCCAGCAGCTTAATGCTAGCGGGAGGACCCGGGGAGCTGTTTTTT.

This clonotype appeared a few times. The chain recombines TRBV10-3 with TRBJ1-6, with 10 bases identical to TRBD1. CDR1 is ENHRY, CDR2 SYGVKD, per germline. V lost 3 bases, J lost 5 bases, and 4 bases stayed unmatched. CDR3 size: 16 residues. The CDR3 nucleotides are TGTGCCATCAGTGATTTGGGACAGGGGAATAATTCACCCCTCCACTTT. Protein sequence: CAISDLGQGNNSPLHF.

The table lists this clonotype with many counts. The chain combines TRBV12-3 or TRBV12-4 with TRBJ2-5; TRBD2 is a possible D gene (5 bases). Trimming removed 5 bases at V and 3 bases at J, with 10 bases between. CDR3 length: 13 residues. Here the CDR3 reads CASSDRGKETQYF. The CDR3 nucleotides are TGTGCCAGCAGTGACCGGGGAAAAGAGACCCAGTACTTC.

This chain connects TRBV7-8 to TRBJ2-7; 10 bases line up with TRBD1. V lost 5 bases, J lost 6 bases, and 7 bases stayed unmatched. Looked up from germline, CDR1 is SGHVS and CDR2 is FQNEAQ. The CDR3 length is 14 residues. The CDR3 DNA reads as TGTGCCAGCAGCCTACCCGGACAGGGGGTCGAGCAGTACTTC. This translates into CASSLPGQGVEQYF.

This sequence joins TRBV11-2 and TRBJ1-4; 10 bases match TRBD1. Germline lookup yields CDR1 SGHAT and CDR2 FQNNGV. J lost 6 bases, V lost 3 bases, and 4 bases had no gene match. The CDR3 is 15 amino acids. CDR3 protein: CASSFDRGPYEKLFF. The DNA for the CDR3 is TGTGCCAGCAGCTTCGACAGGGGGCCATATGAAAAACTGTTTTTT.

V gene TRBV3-1 combines with J gene TRBJ2-7; D not resolved. The length of the CDR3 is 13 residues. Germline lookup yields CDR1 LGHDT and CDR2 YNNKEL (reference sequence). V lost 4 bases and J lost 2, with 9 bases in between. DNA for the CDR3: TGTGCCAGCAGCCCGGAAACAGCCTACGAGCAGTACTTC. Residues: CASSPETAYEQYF.

CDR3 sequence reads: CASSLSAVGGPSGANVLTF. The CDR3, as DNA: TGTGCCAGCAGCTTAAGCGCAGTGGGAGGGCCTTCCGGGGCCAACGTCCTGACTTTC. The chain uses TRBV7-3 and TRBJ2-6, with TRBD2 matching over 7 bases. The CDR3 runs 19 residues. V shed 1 base and J 4 bases; nucleotides not matched to a gene: 13. CDR1 is SGHTA, CDR2 FQGTGA, per germline.

This clonotype was seen many times. The gene calls are TRBV20-1 and TRBJ2-7; 11 nucleotides line up with TRBD2. This CDR3 region has 15 residues. J lost 0 bases, V lost 6 bases, and 7 bases had no gene match. CDR1 and CDR2 (germline): DFQATT, SNEGSKA (reference sequence). The CDR3 is CSAPWTSGFSYEQYF. The CDR3 nucleotides read TGCAGTGCACCCTGGACTAGCGGGTTCTCCTACGAGCAGTACTTC.

The chain uses TRBV29-1 and TRBJ2-7; possibly TRBD2 for D (5 bases). From germline, CDR1 is SQVTM and CDR2 ANQGSEA. This CDR3 spans 13 amino acids. Between the trimmed V and J ends, which lost 6 bases and 3 bases, there was a span of 15 bases. The CDR3 here is CSVVGLKSYEQYF. The CDR3 coding sequence is TGCAGCGTCGTCGGACTGAAAAGCTACGAGCAGTACTTC.

This clonotype was picked up a small number of times. The chain joins TRBV6-5 to TRBJ2-1; D call uncertain. This CDR3 has 14 residues. Germline V lookup: CDR1 MNHEY, CDR2 SVGAGI. V shed 1 base and J shed 3 bases, with 7 bases lying between them. The chain's CDR3 is CASSYFDGYNEQFF. The CDR3 DNA reads as TGTGCCAGCAGTTACTTTGACGGCTACAATGAGCAGTTCTTC.

This clonotype was seen a handful of times. In nucleotides, the CDR3 is TGTGCCAGCACCCGGAAAACAGGTCCTAACAATGAGCAGTTCTTC. This codes for CASTRKTGPNNEQFF. The chain joins TRBV7-9 to TRBJ2-1, with a possible D match to TRBD1 (5 bases). The germline CDR1 and CDR2 sequences are SEHNR and FQNEAQ (reference sequence). Trimming removed 7 bases from V and 5 bases from J, with 18 bases in between. CDR3 size: 15 residues.

Only a few counts were recorded for this clonotype. This chain connects TRBV24-1 to TRBJ2-1; D unresolved. Trimming took off 0 bases at V and 2 bases at J, with 10 bases between the two ends. CDR3 length: 16 amino acids. Germline lookup yields CDR1 KGHDR and CDR2 SFDVKD. CDR3 region: CATSDLVLRTYNEQFF. The CDR3 DNA follows: TGTGCCACCAGTGATTTGGTCCTTCGGACCTACAATGAGCAGTTCTTC.

This clonotype showed up just a few times. This chain uses TRBV7-2 with TRBJ2-2; D gene uncertain. Germline CDR1 is SGHTA and CDR2 is FQGNSA. Trimming shortened V by 5 bases and J by 4 bases, and 8 bases separated the two germline ends. The CDR3 loop spans 13 amino acids. CDR3 sequence (DNA): TGTGCCAGCAGCCGACTCCGCACCGGGGAGCTGTTTTTT. This translates into CASSRLRTGELFF.

A few counts support this clonotype. V and J are TRBV27 and TRBJ2-5; D may be TRBD1 (5 bases). Per germline, CDR1 MNHEY and CDR2 SMNVEV (reference sequence). The CDR3 sequence is 16 residues long. V was clipped by 9 bases and J by 2 bases, with 22 bases between them. The CDR3 DNA is TGTGCCAGTTCCCCATTCGCGGCAGGGCGACAAGAGACCCAGTACTTC. Its protein product is CASSPFAAGRQETQYF.

The chain carries TRBV11-2 and TRBJ2-7, with D possibly matching TRBD1 (5 bases). From germline, CDR1 is SGHAT and CDR2 FQNNGV. The CDR3 length is 13 residues. V was shortened by 3 bases and J by 4 bases, with 10 bases between the two germline ends. The DNA of the CDR3 is TGTGCCAGCAGCTTGAACAGGTTTTACGAGCAGTACTTC. Amino acids: CASSLNRFYEQYF.

This rearrangement joins TRBV14 to TRBJ2-1; TRBD2 matches at 11 bases. Germline CDR1 reads SGHDN; CDR2 reads FVKESK. V gave up 0 bases and J gave up 0 bases; unmatched junction bases: 7. This CDR3 has 19 amino acids. CDR3 sequence reads: CASSQETVGLAGSYNEQFF. The DNA for the CDR3 is TGTGCCAGCAGCCAAGAGACGGTTGGACTAGCGGGCTCCTACAATGAGCAGTTCTTC.

This clonotype was detected a few times. The rearrangement joins TRBV3-1 to TRBJ2-7; D is unclear. The germline CDR1 and CDR2 sequences are LGHDT and YNNKEL (reference sequence). The CDR3 runs to 13 residues. Trimming left V 4 bases short and J 1 base short, with 8 bases between. Here the CDR3 reads CASSPAQSYEQYF. The CDR3 DNA is TGTGCCAGCAGCCCTGCACAGTCCTACGAGCAGTACTTC.

This clonotype has more than one count but fewer than ten. The chain joins TRBV12-3 or TRBV12-4 to TRBJ1-4; tentatively, D is TRBD1 (5 bases). Trimming took 1 base from V and 7 from J, leaving 13 bases between them. The CDR3 is 15 residues long. The CDR3 reads CASSLGGTHREKLFF. CDR3 coding DNA: TGTGCCAGCAGTTTAGGAGGGACCCATCGTGAAAAACTGTTTTTT.